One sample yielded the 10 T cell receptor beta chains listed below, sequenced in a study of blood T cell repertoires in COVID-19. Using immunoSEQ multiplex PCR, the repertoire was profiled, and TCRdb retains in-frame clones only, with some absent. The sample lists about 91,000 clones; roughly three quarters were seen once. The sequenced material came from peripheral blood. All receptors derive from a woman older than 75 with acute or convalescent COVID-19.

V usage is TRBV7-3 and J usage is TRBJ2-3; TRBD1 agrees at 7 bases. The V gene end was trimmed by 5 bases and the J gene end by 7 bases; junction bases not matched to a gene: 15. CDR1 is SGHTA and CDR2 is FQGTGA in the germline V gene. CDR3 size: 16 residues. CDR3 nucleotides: TGTGCCAGCAGCCAACACCTTACGGGACAGAAAAATACGCAGTATTTT. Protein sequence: CASSQHLTGQKNTQYF.

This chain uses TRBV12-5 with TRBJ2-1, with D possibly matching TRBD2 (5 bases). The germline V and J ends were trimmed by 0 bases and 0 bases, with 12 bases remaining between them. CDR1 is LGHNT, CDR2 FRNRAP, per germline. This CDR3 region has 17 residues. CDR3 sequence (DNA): TGTGCTAGTGGTTTGGTACTAGGTAGAGGCTCCTACAATGAGCAGTTCTTC. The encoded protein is CASGLVLGRGSYNEQFF.

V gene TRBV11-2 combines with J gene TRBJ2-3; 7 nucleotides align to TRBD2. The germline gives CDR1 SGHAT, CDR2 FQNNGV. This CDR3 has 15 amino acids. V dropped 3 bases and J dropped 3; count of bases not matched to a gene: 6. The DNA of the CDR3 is TGTGCCAGCAGCTTTAACGGCGGGAGTACAGATACGCAGTATTTT. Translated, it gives CASSFNGGSTDTQYF.

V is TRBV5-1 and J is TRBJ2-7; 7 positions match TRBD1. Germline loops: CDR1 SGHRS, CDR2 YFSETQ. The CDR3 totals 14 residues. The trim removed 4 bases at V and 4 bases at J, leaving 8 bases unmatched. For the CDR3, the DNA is TGCGCCAGCAGCCCGTCACAGGGGTGGTACGAGCAGTACTTC. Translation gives CASSPSQGWYEQYF.

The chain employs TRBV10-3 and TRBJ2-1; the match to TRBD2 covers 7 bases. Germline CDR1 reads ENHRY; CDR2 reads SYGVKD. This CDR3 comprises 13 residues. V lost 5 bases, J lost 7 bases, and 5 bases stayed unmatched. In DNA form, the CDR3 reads TGTGCCATCAGTCCGGGACTATCAAATGAGCAGTTCTTC. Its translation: CAISPGLSNEQFF.

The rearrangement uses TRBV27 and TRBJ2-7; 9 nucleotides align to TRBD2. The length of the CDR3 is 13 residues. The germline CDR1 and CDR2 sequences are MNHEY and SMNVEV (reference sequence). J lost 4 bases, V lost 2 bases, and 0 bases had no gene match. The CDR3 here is CASSLSGRYEQYF. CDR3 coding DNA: TGTGCCAGCAGTTTAAGCGGGAGGTACGAGCAGTACTTC.

The CDR3 region has the DNA TGTGCCAGCAGTGCCCTGACAGGAACAGTAGCTCAGCCCCAGCATTTT. Residues: CASSALTGTVAQPQHF. V is TRBV6-1 and J is TRBJ1-5; a possible D gene is TRBD1 (6 bases). Trimming took 4 bases from V and 6 from J, leaving 19 bases between them. This CDR3 comprises 16 residues. CDR1 MNHNS and CDR2 SASEGT come from the germline V gene.

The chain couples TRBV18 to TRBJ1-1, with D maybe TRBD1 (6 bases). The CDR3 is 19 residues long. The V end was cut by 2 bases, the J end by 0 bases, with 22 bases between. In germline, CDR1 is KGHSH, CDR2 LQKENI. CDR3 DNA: TGTGCCAGCTCACCAAAGGGGGTTAGCAATCGACGAATGAACACTGAAGCTTTCTTT. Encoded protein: CASSPKGVSNRRMNTEAFF.

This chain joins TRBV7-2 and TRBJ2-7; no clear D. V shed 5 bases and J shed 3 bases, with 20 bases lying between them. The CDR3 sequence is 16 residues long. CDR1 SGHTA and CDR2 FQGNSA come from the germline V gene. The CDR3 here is CASSEVRRSPRYEQYF. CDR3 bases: TGTGCCAGCAGCGAGGTCCGGCGGAGCCCACGCTACGAGCAGTACTTC.

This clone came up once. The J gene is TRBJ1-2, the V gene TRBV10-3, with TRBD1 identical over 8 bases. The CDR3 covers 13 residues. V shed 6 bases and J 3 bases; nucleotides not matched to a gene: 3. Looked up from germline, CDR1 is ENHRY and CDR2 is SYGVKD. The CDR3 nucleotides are TGTGCCATCAGGGTGACAGGGGACTATGGCTACACCTTC. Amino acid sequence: CAIRVTGDYGYTF.